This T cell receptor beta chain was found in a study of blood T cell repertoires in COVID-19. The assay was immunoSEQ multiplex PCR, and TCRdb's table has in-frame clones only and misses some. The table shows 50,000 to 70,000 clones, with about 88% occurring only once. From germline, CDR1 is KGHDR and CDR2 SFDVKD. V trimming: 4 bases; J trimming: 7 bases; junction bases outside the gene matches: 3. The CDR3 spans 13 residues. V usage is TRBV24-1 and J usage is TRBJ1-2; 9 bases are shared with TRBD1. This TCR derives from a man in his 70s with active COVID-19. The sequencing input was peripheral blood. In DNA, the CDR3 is TGTGCCACCAGTGACCGGGACAGGGCTGGCTACACCTTC. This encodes CATSDRDRAGYTF.